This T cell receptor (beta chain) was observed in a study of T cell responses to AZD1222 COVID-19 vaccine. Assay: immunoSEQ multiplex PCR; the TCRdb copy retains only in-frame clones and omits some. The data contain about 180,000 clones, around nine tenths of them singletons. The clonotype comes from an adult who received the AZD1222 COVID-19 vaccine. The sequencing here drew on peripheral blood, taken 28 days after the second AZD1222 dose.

CDR3 amino acids: CASRQTGKSNQPQHF. The DNA of the CDR3 is TGTGCCAGTAGACAGACAGGGAAGAGCAATCAGCCCCAGCATTTT. This chain connects TRBV19 to TRBJ1-5, with 7 bases matching TRBD1. With 6 bases clipped from V and 1 base from J, the junction kept 6 bases outside the gene matches. There are 15 residues in the CDR3. Germline V gives CDR1 LNHDA, CDR2 SQIVND (reference sequence).